This TCR beta chain derives from a study of shared clonotypes between healthy human individuals. The study's findings and limits: Larger estimated richness was generally recorded for naive subsets relative to memory subsets.

Notes on this clone: Its antigen is not known. Other DNA sequences of this sample code for an identical CDR3.

CDR1 is SNHLY, CDR2 FYNNEI, per germline. CDR3 size: 14 residues. V lost 6 bases and J 1 base, leaving 9 bases between the germline ends. Running of the assay took place at deep level. This table comes from immunoSEQ multiplex PCR, and its TCRdb copy is limited to in-frame clones, with some not included. The repertoire holds 2,500,000 or so clones, with 92% as singletons. CD45RA+ naive and CD45RA-negative memory subsets were separated from CD4+ cells. Sequenced input: naive CD4+ T cells from PBMCs. As for subset: CD45RA+ positively selected. The V and J genes are TRBV2 and TRBJ2-2; tentatively, D is TRBD1 (6 bases). The TCR comes from a man aged 18 to 29 in good health. Some clones in this sample may be carry-over from other donors' samples. For the CDR3, the DNA is TGTGCCAGCAGCCTGGACAGGAACACCGGGGAGCTGTTTTTT. Its translation is CASSLDRNTGELFF.